This entry describes one TCR beta chain. Its recognized antigen is unknown. Within one base of it there is no much larger clone, and no base qualities were kept. Receptors were amplified or captured by the immunoSEQ multiplex PCR assay. Here the immuneACCESS table is served through TCRdb, limited to in-frame sequences with V and J called. Missing clones are a known gap in these copies; in checked studies unresolved V genes cover under half, and the rest lacks a known reason. The sample table contains 60,000 to 90,000 clones; only one count was recorded for about 92% of them. Clones ranked in the top ten supply about 2.5% of the sample. These data belong to a study of T cell changes during pregnancy in multiple sclerosis (dated by TCRdb to about 2019). Turning to the overall study: In women with multiple sclerosis, the researchers looked at how the T cell repertoire shifted as pregnancy progressed.

CDR1 and CDR2 are drawn from the germline V gene (reference sequence): LNHDA, SQIVND. Spanning cysteine to phenylalanine, the CDR3 consists of 16 amino acids. Only the CDR3 part of the read is kept: 48 bases, read in frame from the first base. The junction carries 17 bases between V and J, which are trimmed by 6 bases and 2 bases respectively. The sequence was obtained from a female donor in good health, enrolled as a control in a pregnancy study. Source: peripheral blood, taken after pregnancy. This chain joins TRBV19 to TRBJ2-1, with a tentative D gene TRBD2 over 6 matching bases. For the CDR3, the sequence is CASSNPTSGAYNEQFF. Here is the DNA: TGTGCCAGTAGCAACCCGACTAGTGGGGCCTACAATGAGCAGTTCTTC.